This is a list of T cell receptor beta chains from one sample in a study of T cells in Graves' hyperthyroidism and ophthalmopathy. Via MiXCR, TCRdb re-called the multiplex PCR reads, giving one row per CDR3 protein. The data contain around 720,000 distinct CDR3 sequences, 30% to 40% of them seen just once; the ten biggest clones take up around 30%. The sequencing sample was made of blood. All receptors come from a woman aged 40 to 50 with Graves' hyperthyroidism. CDR3s include the opening cysteine and the closing phenylalanine or tryptophan. Each record gives: J gene, V gene, CDR3 length, clone size, D gene, CDR3 DNA, CDR3 protein. A D gene is named only where the DNA matches it firmly. A clone size is listed for some rows: how often the clone was seen (once, few, many), or a class if it is expanded.

>TRBJ2-7|TRBV20-1|13|many|.
TGCAGTGCGTCGAGCTGGGACGACTACGAGCAGTACTTC
CSASSWDDYEQYF
>TRBJ1-1|TRBV24-1|15|many|.
TGTGCCACCAGTGTATCCAAAGGAGGGAGCACTGAAGCTTTCTTT
CATSVSKGGSTEAFF
>TRBJ2-5|TRBV19|15|many|TRBD2
TGTGCCAGTAGTTCGGGACTAGCGGGAGTAGAGACCCAGTACTTC
CASSSGLAGVETQYF
>TRBJ1-1|TRBV5-4|14|many|TRBD1
TGTGCCAGCAGTGACAGGGGTTTAGGGACTGAAGCTTTCTTT
CASSDRGLGTEAFF
>TRBJ2-7|TRBV2|15|.|.
TGTGCCAGCAGAAGGATAGGAGGTTCGGGCTACGAGCAGTACTTC
CASRRIGGSGYEQYF
>TRBJ1-2|TRBV6-5|14|.|.
TGTGCCAGCAGTCCGACCGGGCTTCACTATGGCTACACCTTC
CASSPTGLHYGYTF
>TRBJ2-7|TRBV7-3|11|many|.
TGTGCCAGCGCTAGTCCTTACGAGCAGTACTTC
CASASPYEQYF
>TRBJ2-7|TRBV7-9|14|.|TRBD2
TGTGCCAGCAGCCAACTAGCGGAGGCTGGTGAGCAGTACTTC
CASSQLAEAGEQYF
>TRBJ1-1|TRBV19|14|many|.
TGTGCCAGTAGTATAGCCAGGGGGAACACTGAAGCTTTCTTT
CASSIARGNTEAFF
>TRBJ2-6|TRBV29-1|14|.|.
TGCAGCGTTGGCCGGGGCTCTGGGGCCAACGTCCTGACTTTC
CSVGRGSGANVLTF
>TRBJ2-6|TRBV24-1|18|.|.
TGTGCCACCAGTGATTACGGAGGTCAGGGTGACGGGGCCAACGTCCTGACTTTC
CATSDYGGQGDGANVLTF
>TRBJ1-1|TRBV25-1|12|many|.
TGTGCCAGCAGGGACGGGAACACTGAAGCTTTCTTT
CASRDGNTEAFF
>TRBJ2-6|TRBV10-1|14|many|.
TGCGCCAGCAGTGACAGGGCTGGGGCCAACGTCCTGACTTTC
CASSDRAGANVLTF
>TRBJ2-5|TRBV20-1|13|.|.
TGCAGTGCTAGATGGACATTACAAGAGACCCAGTACTTC
CSARWTLQETQYF
>TRBJ2-7|TRBV7-9|15|few|TRBD1
TGTGCCACACAAAATCCGACAGGGAGCTCCTACGAGCAGTACTTC
CATQNPTGSSYEQYF
>TRBJ2-2|TRBV5-4|15|.|.
TGTGCCAGCAGCTTGGAGCGACAGATCACCGGGGAGCTGTTTTTT
CASSLERQITGELFF
>TRBJ1-1|TRBV6-1|13|few|.
TGTGCCAGCCGGTCGGACTTGAACACTGAAGCTTTCTTT
CASRSDLNTEAFF
>TRBJ1-1|TRBV11-3|11|many|.
TGTGCCAGCAGCCTCGGGTCGCAGGCTTTCTTT
CASSLGSQAFF
>TRBJ2-5|TRBV9|14|many|TRBD2
TGTGCCAGCGTACTAGCGGGAGGAATGGAGACCCAGTACTTC
CASVLAGGMETQYF
>TRBJ2-5|TRBV6-6|17|.|TRBD1
TGTGCCAGCAGTTCTACCGGGACAGGGAGGGGCGCAGAGACCCAGTACTTC
CASSSTGTGRGAETQYF
>TRBJ1-4|TRBV2|11|many|.
TGTGCCAGCAGTGACTGGGCCCGGGTGTTTTTT
CASSDWARVFF
>TRBJ2-7|TRBV3-2|14|few|.
TGTGCCAGCAGCCAGGCAGCTAGCTCCTACGAGCAGTACTTC
CASSQAASSYEQYF
>TRBJ2-7|TRBV20-1|13|.|.
TGCAGTGCTATGGGGACAAACGCCTACGAGCAGTACTTC
CSAMGTNAYEQYF
>TRBJ1-3|TRBV11-3|16|.|.
TGTGCCAGTAGCTTAGGATGGGAAAAAGCTGGAAACACCATATATTTT
CASSLGWEKAGNTIYF
>TRBJ2-7|TRBV7-2|13|.|.
TGCGCCAGCAGGGGGGGGGGAGGAGACGAGCAGTACTTC
CASRGGGGDEQYF
>TRBJ1-5|TRBV28|13|.|.
TGTGCCAGCAGCAGGGACTCTTCTAAGCCCCAGCATTTT
CASSRDSSKPQHF
>TRBJ2-2|TRBV6-5|13|few|.
TGTGGGGTACTGGACACGAACACCGGGGAGCTGTTTTTT
CGVLDTNTGELFF
>TRBJ2-2|TRBV11-2|12|many|.
TGTGCCAGCAGCCATCGGATCGGGGAGCTGTTTTTT
CASSHRIGELFF
>TRBJ2-5|TRBV20-1|17|.|TRBD1
TGCAGTGCTCACGGGCCCCTACCACCAGGGGGCTTGGAGACCCAGTACTTC
CSAHGPLPPGGLETQYF
>TRBJ1-3|TRBV7-9|12|few|.
TGTGCCAGCAACAGCGAAGGAAACACCATATATTTT
CASNSEGNTIYF
>TRBJ1-2|TRBV11-2|13|few|.
TGTGCCAGCAGTCCTTCCCATAACTATGGCTACACCTTC
CASSPSHNYGYTF
>TRBJ1-5|TRBV4-2|15|few|TRBD1
TGTGCCAGCAGCCAAGATGGGACAGGGGTACAGCCCCAGCATTTT
CASSQDGTGVQPQHF
>TRBJ1-5|TRBV19|13|.|TRBD1
TGTGCCAGTAGTAGGCTAGGGACAGGGGGCTCGCATTTT
CASSRLGTGGSHF
>TRBJ1-4|TRBV28|15|.|.
TGTGCCAGCAGGCGAACACAGGGAGCTAATGAAAAACTGTTTTTT
CASRRTQGANEKLFF
>TRBJ1-3|TRBV20-1|13|few|.
TGCAGTGCTAGTAGGGACCCTGGAAACACCATATATTTT
CSASRDPGNTIYF
>TRBJ1-2|TRBV12-3/TRBV12-4|14|many|.
TGTGCCAGCAGTCAGTGGGCCTCTAACTATGGCTACACCTTC
CASSQWASNYGYTF
>TRBJ2-7|TRBV10-3|13|many|.
TGTGCCATCAGTGAAGGGGGAATATACGAGCAGTACTTC
CAISEGGIYEQYF
>TRBJ2-2|TRBV7-2|16|.|.
TGTGCCAGCAGCCCGAGAGGGGGGCCGAACACCGGGGAGCTGTTTTTT
CASSPRGGPNTGELFF
>TRBJ2-7|TRBV5-1|15|few|.
TGCGCCAGCAGCCCTGGCTCCGCATCCTCCTACGAGCAGTACTTC
CASSPGSASSYEQYF
>TRBJ2-1|TRBV11-3|13|.|.
TGTGCCAGCAGCTTAGGAAAGGACAATGAGCAGTTCTTC
CASSLGKDNEQFF
>TRBJ1-2|TRBV6-6|14|.|TRBD1
TGTGCCAGCAGTTCTCCGGGACAGGGTCGCGGCTACACCTTC
CASSSPGQGRGYTF
>TRBJ2-7|TRBV7-9|15|few|.
TGCGCCAGCAGCCGCTGGGGTGGGAACTCCTACGAGCAGTACTTC
CASSRWGGNSYEQYF
>TRBJ1-2|TRBV6-2/TRBV6-3|19|.|.
TGTGCCAGCAGTTACTCGTCTGAGACAGCCAACCTCTTTAACTATGGCTACACCTTC
CASSYSSETANLFNYGYTF
>TRBJ2-7|TRBV11-2|12|many|.
TGTGCCAGCAGCCGGGACGGCTACGAGCAGTACTTC
CASSRDGYEQYF
>TRBJ2-7|TRBV15|13|once|.
TGTGCCACCAGCAGTCACCCTAACTACGAGCAGTACTTC
CATSSHPNYEQYF
>TRBJ1-6|TRBV7-8|14|.|.
TGTGCCAGCAGCCCGACAGATTATAATTCACCCCTCCACTTT
CASSPTDYNSPLHF
>TRBJ2-1|TRBV10-3|13|once|TRBD1
TGTGCCATCACAGGGGGAACCTACAATGAGCAGTTCTTC
CAITGGTYNEQFF
>TRBJ2-7|TRBV7-8|14|many|.
TGTGCCAGCAGCTTAGAGGCGGGAATGGGCGAGCAGTACTTC
CASSLEAGMGEQYF
>TRBJ2-5|TRBV18|16|few|.
TGTGCCAGCTCACCAAACCCACCCGGGGCAAAAGAGACCCAGTACTTC
CASSPNPPGAKETQYF
>TRBJ2-5|TRBV5-4|17|.|TRBD2
TGTTCCAGCAGCTTGGAGGGACTAGCGGGGTACCAAGAGACCCAGTACTTC
CSSSLEGLAGYQETQYF
>TRBJ2-5|TRBV4-2|14|many|.
TGTGCCAGCAGCCAGGTCCTTGGATCAGAGACCCAGTACTTC
CASSQVLGSETQYF
>TRBJ2-5|TRBV5-1|16|.|.
TGCGCCAGCAGCTTGCCGGCTAGCGAGGGGGGCGAGACCCAGTACTTC
CASSLPASEGGETQYF
>TRBJ1-5|TRBV6-1|13|.|.
TGTGCCAGCAGTGAGACCACTAATCAGCCCCAGCATTTT
CASSETTNQPQHF
>TRBJ2-6|TRBV6-2/TRBV6-3|14|many|TRBD1
TGTGCCAGCAGTTACTCGACTGAGGGCAGGGGGCCGACTTTC
CASSYSTEGRGPTF
>TRBJ2-7|TRBV29-1|13|many|.
TGCAGCGTTGAAGAAGGGACTCCCTACGAGCAGTACTTC
CSVEEGTPYEQYF
>TRBJ1-3|TRBV19|15|few|.
TGTGCCAGTATTCGTACAGCCTTCTCTGGAAACACCATATATTTT
CASIRTAFSGNTIYF
>TRBJ1-1|TRBV28|12|.|TRBD1
TGTGCCAGCAGTCCGGGGACAGGGGGAGCTTCCTTT
CASSPGTGGASF
>TRBJ2-5|TRBV20-1|9|.|.
TGCAGTGCTAGAGAGATCCAGTACTTC
CSAREIQYF